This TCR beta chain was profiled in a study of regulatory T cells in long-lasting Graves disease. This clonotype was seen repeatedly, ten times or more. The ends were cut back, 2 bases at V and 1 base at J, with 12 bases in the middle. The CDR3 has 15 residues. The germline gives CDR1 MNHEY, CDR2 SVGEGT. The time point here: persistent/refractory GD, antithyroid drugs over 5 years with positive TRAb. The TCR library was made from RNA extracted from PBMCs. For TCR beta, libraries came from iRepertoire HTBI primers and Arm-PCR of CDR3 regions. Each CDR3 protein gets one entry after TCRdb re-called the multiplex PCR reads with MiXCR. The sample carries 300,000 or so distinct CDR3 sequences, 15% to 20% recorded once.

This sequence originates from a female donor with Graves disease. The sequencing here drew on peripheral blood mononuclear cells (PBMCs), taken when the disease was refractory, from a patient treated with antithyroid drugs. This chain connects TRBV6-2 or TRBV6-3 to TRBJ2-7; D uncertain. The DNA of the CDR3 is TGTGCCAGCAGTTACCGGGCAGTCCCATCCTACGAGCAGTACTTC. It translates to CASSYRAVPSYEQYF.